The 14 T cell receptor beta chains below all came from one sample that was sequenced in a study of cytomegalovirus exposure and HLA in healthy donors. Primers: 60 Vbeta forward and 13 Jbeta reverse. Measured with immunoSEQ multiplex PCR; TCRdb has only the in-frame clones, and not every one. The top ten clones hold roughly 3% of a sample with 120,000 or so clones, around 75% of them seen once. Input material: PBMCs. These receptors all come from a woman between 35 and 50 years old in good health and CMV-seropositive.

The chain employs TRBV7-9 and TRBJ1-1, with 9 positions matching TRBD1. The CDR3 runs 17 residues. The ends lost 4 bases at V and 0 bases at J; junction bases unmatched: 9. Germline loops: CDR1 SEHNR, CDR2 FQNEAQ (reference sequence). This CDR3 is CASSSVGDRVMNTEAFF. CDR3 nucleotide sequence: TGTGCCAGCAGCTCGGTTGGGGACAGGGTAATGAACACTGAAGCTTTCTTT.

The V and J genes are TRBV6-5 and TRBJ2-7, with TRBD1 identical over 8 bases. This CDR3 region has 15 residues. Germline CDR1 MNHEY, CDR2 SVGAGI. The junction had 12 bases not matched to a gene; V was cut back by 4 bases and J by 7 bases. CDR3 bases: TGTGCCAGCAGTTTGTCAGGACAGGGATTGTGGGAGCAGTACTTC. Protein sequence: CASSLSGQGLWEQYF.

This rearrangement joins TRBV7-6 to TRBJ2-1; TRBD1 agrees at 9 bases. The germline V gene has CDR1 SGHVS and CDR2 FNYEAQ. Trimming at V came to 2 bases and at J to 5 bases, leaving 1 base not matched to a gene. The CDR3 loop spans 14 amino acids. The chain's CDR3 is CASSLRTGDNEQFF. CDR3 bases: TGTGCCAGCAGCTTACGGACAGGGGACAATGAGCAGTTCTTC.

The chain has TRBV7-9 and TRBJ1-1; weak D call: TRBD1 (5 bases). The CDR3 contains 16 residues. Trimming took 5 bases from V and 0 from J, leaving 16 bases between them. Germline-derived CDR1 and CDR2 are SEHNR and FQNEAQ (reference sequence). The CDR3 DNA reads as TGTGCCAGCAGCCCATACCCCCAGGGTATGAACACTGAAGCTTTCTTT. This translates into CASSPYPQGMNTEAFF.

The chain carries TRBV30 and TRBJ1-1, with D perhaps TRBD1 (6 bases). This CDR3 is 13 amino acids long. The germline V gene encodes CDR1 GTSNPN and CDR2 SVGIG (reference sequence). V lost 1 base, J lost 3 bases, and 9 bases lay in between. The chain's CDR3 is CAWSARGYTEAFF. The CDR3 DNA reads TGTGCCTGGAGTGCGAGGGGGTACACTGAAGCTTTCTTT. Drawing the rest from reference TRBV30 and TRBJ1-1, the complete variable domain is SQTIHQWPATLVQPVGSPLSLECTVEGTSNPNLYWYRQAAGRGLQLLFYSVGIGQISSEVPQNLSASRPQDRQFILSSKKLLLSDSGFYLCAWSARGYTEAFFGQGTRLTVV.

Here the CDR3 DNA reads TGTGCCAGCAACGAGGGATCCTCCGAGACCCAGTACTTC. Translation gives CASNEGSSETQYF. The chain joins TRBV21-1 to TRBJ2-5; the table calls TRBD2, which could not be checked here. TRBV21-1 constitutes a pseudogene. The CDR3 spans 13 residues.

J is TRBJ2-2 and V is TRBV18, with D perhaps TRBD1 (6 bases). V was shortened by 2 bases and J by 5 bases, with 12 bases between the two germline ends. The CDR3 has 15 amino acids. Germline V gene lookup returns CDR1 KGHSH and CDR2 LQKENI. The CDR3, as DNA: TGTGCCAGCTCACCATTCCCGGACAGAACCGGGGAGCTGTTTTTT. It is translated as CASSPFPDRTGELFF.

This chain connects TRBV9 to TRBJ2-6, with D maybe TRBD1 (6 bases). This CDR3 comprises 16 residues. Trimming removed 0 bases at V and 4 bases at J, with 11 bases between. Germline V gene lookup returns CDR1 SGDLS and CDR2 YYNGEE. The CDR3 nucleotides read TGTGCCAGCAGCGTAGCCGCAGGGGCCGGGGCCAACGTCCTGACTTTC. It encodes CASSVAAGAGANVLTF.

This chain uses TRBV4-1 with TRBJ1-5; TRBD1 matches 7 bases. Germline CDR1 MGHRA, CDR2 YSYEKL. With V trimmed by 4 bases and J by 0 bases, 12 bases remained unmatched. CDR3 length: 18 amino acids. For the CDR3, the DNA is TGCGCCAGCAGCCTCCCGGGACAGCCCAGACATAGCAATCAGCCCCAGCATTTT. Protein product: CASSLPGQPRHSNQPQHF.

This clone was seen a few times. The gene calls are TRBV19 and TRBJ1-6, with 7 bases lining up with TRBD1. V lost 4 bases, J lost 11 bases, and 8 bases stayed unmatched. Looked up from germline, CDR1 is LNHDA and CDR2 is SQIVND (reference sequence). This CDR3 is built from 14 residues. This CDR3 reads CASSKSTGDPPLHF. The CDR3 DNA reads TGTGCCAGTAGTAAGTCTACAGGGGATCCACCCCTCCACTTT.

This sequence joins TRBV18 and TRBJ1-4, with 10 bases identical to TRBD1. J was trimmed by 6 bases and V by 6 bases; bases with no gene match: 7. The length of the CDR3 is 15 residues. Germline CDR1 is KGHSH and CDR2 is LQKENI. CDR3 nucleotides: TGTGCCAGCTCGCCTGACAGGGGGCGGGATGAAAAACTGTTTTTT. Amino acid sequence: CASSPDRGRDEKLFF. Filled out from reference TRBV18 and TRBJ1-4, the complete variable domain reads NAGVMQNPRHLVRRRGQEARLRCSPMKGHSHVYWYRQLPEEGLKFMVYLQKENIIDESGMPKERFSAEFPKEGPSILRIQQVVRGDSAAYFCASSPDRGRDEKLFFGSGTQLSVL.

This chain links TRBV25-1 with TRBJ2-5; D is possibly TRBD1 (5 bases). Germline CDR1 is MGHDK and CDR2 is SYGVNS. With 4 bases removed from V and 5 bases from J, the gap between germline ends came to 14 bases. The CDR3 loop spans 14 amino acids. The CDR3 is CASSAADTVETQYF. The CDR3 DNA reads TGTGCCAGCAGTGCCGCGGACACAGTGGAGACCCAGTACTTC.

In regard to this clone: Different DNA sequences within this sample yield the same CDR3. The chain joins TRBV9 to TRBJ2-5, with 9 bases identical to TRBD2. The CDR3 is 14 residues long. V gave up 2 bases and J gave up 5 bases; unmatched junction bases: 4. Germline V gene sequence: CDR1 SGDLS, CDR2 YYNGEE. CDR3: CASSVGRGGETQYF. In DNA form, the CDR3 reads TGTGCCAGCAGCGTGGGGCGGGGGGGGGAGACCCAGTACTTC.

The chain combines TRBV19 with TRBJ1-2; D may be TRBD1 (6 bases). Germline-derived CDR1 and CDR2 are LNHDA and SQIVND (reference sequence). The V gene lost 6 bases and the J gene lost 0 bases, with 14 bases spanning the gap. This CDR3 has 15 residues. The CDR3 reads CASRNLDSTNYGYTF. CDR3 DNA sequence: TGTGCCAGTAGGAACCTGGACAGTACTAACTATGGCTACACCTTC.